The entry that follows covers one TCR beta chain sequence. Its antigen is undetermined. This CDR3 has 12 amino acids. From germline, CDR1 is DFQATT and CDR2 SNEGSKA (reference sequence). The J segment lost 9 bases and the V segment lost 2 bases, leaving 0 bases of the junction unmatched. The source of the sample is a study of vaccination and CD4 T cells after COVID-19. The treatment: roughly 10-day PBMC culture with coronavirus spike peptide pools or control peptides (ViraFEST assay). Gathered ahead of the COVID-19 pandemic (2011-2018) were the CD4+ T cells of the unexposed donor. An Oncomine TCR Beta short-read assay was used to sequence the DNA from cultured CD4+ T cells. TCRdb used MiXCR to reprocess the PCR reads, holding one entry per CDR3 protein. The table includes 9,700 or so distinct CDR3 sequences, about a third detected once.

The chain is built from TRBV20-1 and TRBJ1-6; 8 bases match TRBD1. This clonotype was sampled from a human donor in good health. Material for sequencing was CD4+ T cells from blood, cultured in vitro. The CDR3 reads CSARQGASPLHF. The CDR3 nucleotides are TGCAGTGCTAGACAGGGGGCTTCACCCCTCCACTTT.